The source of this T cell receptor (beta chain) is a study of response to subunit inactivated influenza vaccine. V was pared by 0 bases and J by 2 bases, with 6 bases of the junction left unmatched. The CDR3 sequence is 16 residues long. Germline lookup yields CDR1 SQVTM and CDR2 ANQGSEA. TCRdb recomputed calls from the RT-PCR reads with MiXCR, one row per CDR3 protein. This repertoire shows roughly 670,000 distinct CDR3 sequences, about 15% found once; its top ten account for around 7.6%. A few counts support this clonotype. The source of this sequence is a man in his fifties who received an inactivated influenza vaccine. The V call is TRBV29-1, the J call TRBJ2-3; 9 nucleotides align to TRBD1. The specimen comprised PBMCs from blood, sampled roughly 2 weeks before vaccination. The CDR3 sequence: CSVEDSGTGTTDTQYF. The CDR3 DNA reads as TGCAGCGTTGAAGATTCCGGGACAGGGACCACAGATACGCAGTATTTT.